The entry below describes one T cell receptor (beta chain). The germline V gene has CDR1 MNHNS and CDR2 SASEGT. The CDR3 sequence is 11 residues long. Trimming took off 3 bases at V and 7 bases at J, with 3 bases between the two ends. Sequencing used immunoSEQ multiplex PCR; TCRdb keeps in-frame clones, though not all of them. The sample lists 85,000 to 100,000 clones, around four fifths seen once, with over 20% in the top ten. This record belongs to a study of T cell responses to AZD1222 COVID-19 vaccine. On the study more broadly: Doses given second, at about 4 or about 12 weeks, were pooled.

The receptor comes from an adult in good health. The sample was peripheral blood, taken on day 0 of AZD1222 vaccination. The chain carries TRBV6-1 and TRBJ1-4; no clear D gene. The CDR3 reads CASSESEKLFF. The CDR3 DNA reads TGTGCCAGCAGTGAGTCTGAAAAACTGTTTTTT.